These 11 T cell receptor beta chains came from one sample sequenced in a study of T cell repertoires in cytomegalovirus infection. Each CDR3 protein is one row after TCRdb ran MiXCR on the reads. The sample has about 830,000 distinct CDR3 sequences, approximately 30% seen once. Their antigen targets remain unknown. Sequenced here: cultured CD8+ T cells from PBMCs, sampled from culture after CMV antigen stimulation. Receptor source: a human donor in good health (CMV status not recorded). Some clones in this sample may be carry-over from other donors' samples.

This clonotype was seen more than once but under ten times. The chain carries TRBV6-1 and TRBJ2-1; D might be TRBD1 (5 bases). Trimming took 0 bases from V and 2 from J, leaving 11 bases between them. The CDR3 sequence is 16 residues long. Germline lookup yields CDR1 MNHNS and CDR2 SASEGT. The CDR3 DNA follows: TGTGCCAGCAGTGAAGCGCTAGGGGTCCCCTACAATGAGCAGTTCTTC. Protein product: CASSEALGVPYNEQFF.

This chain uses TRBV4-2 with TRBJ1-1, with D perhaps TRBD1 (5 bases). The germline gives CDR1 LGHNA, CDR2 YNFKEQ. V was shortened by 1 base and J by 7 bases, with 19 bases between the two germline ends. This CDR3 comprises 16 residues. The CDR3 sequence is CASSQAPGLGVFEAFF. In DNA form, the CDR3 reads TGTGCCAGCAGCCAAGCGCCAGGGTTAGGAGTCTTTGAAGCTTTCTTT.

The J gene is TRBJ2-7, the V gene TRBV24-1, with a possible D match to TRBD1 (6 bases). Trimming cost V 2 bases and J 3 bases, with 10 bases left between them. The length of the CDR3 is 14 residues. Per the germline V gene, CDR1 is KGHDR and CDR2 is SFDVKD. The CDR3 spells CATSDWDMYYEQYV. The DNA for the CDR3 is TGTGCCACCAGTGATTGGGACATGTACTACGAGCAGTACGTC.

The gene calls are TRBV7-9 and TRBJ1-1, with D unclear. The CDR3 sequence is 16 residues long. CDR1 SEHNR and CDR2 FQNEAQ come from the germline V gene (reference sequence). The V and J ends lost 3 bases and 3 bases respectively, with 17 bases between them. The CDR3 spells CASSLSLRLEDTEAFF. The DNA for the CDR3 is TGTGCCAGCAGCTTGTCTTTGCGCTTGGAGGACACTGAAGCTTTCTTT.

This chain links TRBV5-1 with TRBJ2-2; 8 nucleotides agree with TRBD1. Germline-derived CDR1 and CDR2 are SGHRS and YFSETQ. The CDR3 is 15 residues long. V was clipped by 5 bases and J by 4 bases; unmatched bases: 7. The CDR3 loop reads CASRTGTGLTGELFF. The CDR3 DNA follows: TGCGCCAGCAGAACCGGGACAGGACTCACCGGGGAGCTGTTTTTT.

The V and J genes are TRBV19 and TRBJ2-7; D is uncertain. The V gene's germline CDR1 is LNHDA and CDR2 SQIVND (reference sequence). The CDR3 has 13 residues. Trimming took 3 bases from V and 2 from J, leaving 8 bases between them. CDR3 protein: CASSIGLPYEQYF. The CDR3 coding sequence is TGTGCCAGTAGTATCGGCCTTCCCTACGAGCAGTACTTC.

This clonotype was recorded a few times. The V gene is TRBV6-6, the J gene TRBJ2-1; tentatively, D is TRBD2 (7 bases). This CDR3 contains 15 residues. V was trimmed by 2 bases and J by 4 bases, leaving 12 bases between them. Germline V gene lookup returns CDR1 MNHNY and CDR2 SVGAGI (reference sequence). The CDR3 nucleotides read TGTGCCAGCAGTTACGGGCGGGGGCCTTACAATGAGCAGTTCTTC. Protein product: CASSYGRGPYNEQFF.

This clonotype has at least ten counts. J is TRBJ2-4 and V is TRBV7-9; D remains unclear. Trimming took off 5 bases at V and 1 base at J, with 9 bases between the two ends. Germline CDR1 reads SEHNR; CDR2 reads FQNEAQ (reference sequence). The CDR3 length is 14 residues. CDR3 sequence: CASSLLHAKNIQYF. The CDR3 nucleotides are TGTGCCAGCAGCCTTCTCCACGCCAAAAACATTCAGTACTTC.

This clonotype was picked up many times. The rearrangement links TRBV4-1 to TRBJ1-2; D gene unclear. Trimming stripped 0 bases from V and 2 bases from J, with 10 bases between. The CDR3 runs to 15 residues. Germline V CDR1 and CDR2: MGHRA, YSYEKL. CDR3 bases: TGCGCCAGCAGCCAAGATGTGGGTACCAACTATGGCTACACCTTC. This encodes CASSQDVGTNYGYTF.

This CDR3 is CASSYGTELDYGYTF. The CDR3 DNA reads as TGTGCCAGCAGTTACGGTACGGAACTCGACTATGGCTACACCTTC. The gene calls are TRBV6-2 or TRBV6-3 and TRBJ1-2; no firm D call. Trimming removed 2 bases at V and 3 bases at J, with 13 bases between. The CDR3 sequence is 15 residues long. Germline V gene data show CDR1 as MNHEY and CDR2 as SVGEGT.

This clonotype was recorded only once. This could be a read error, since a much larger clone is one nucleotide away. The chain uses TRBV7-2 and TRBJ2-1; D may be TRBD1 (9 bases). The J call may be mistaken, given a closer DNA end match to TRBJ2-7. Germline V gene lookup returns CDR1 SGHTA and CDR2 FQGNSA. The CDR3 has 19 amino acids. CDR3 loop: CASSLSPGGTGSSYNEQYF. In DNA form, the CDR3 reads TGTGCCAGCAGCTTAAGTCCGGGAGGGACAGGGAGCTCCTACAATGAGCAGTACTTC.